The 7 T cell receptor beta chains given below trace back to one sample, sequenced in a study of naive and memory T cell subsets. Amplification of ligated cDNA took four PCR rounds with SP2 and nested alpha and beta constant primers. TCRdb processed the UMI-ligation and nested PCR reads anew with MiXCR; each CDR3 protein has one entry. The data hold around 13,000 distinct CDR3 sequences, with 4% to 6.5% observed a single time. Treatment: skin biopsy from PPD injection site in Mantoux-positive individual. An oligonucleotide containing a UMI was ligated to the 3' end of TCR cDNA. Here the sequenced sample was skin, taken from a tuberculin skin test site. The receptors here all came from an adult in good health.

This clonotype was detected ten times or more. The CDR3 spells CASSQVDRGGAFF. CDR3 in DNA: TGTGCCAGCAGCCAAGTTGATAGAGGAGGAGCTTTCTTT. V gene TRBV3-1 combines with J gene TRBJ1-1; D is unresolved. The CDR3 length is 13 residues. Trimming shortened V by 1 base and J by 10 bases, and 13 bases separated the two germline ends. Germline assignment: CDR1 LGHDT and CDR2 YNNKEL (reference sequence).

The V call is TRBV12-3 or TRBV12-4, the J call TRBJ1-5; 11 positions match TRBD1. The CDR3 is 15 residues long. V gave up 5 bases and J gave up 7 bases; unmatched junction bases: 7. The CDR3 coding sequence is TGTGCCAGCAGTCAGGGACAGGGGGTCAGACAGCCCCAGCATTTT. Protein: CASSQGQGVRQPQHF.

This clonotype is medium-sized (0.01 to 0.1%). The rearrangement links TRBV9 to TRBJ2-2, with D possibly TRBD1 on 6 matching bases. Trimming took off 5 bases at V and 5 bases at J, with 19 bases between the two ends. Germline lookup yields CDR1 SGDLS and CDR2 YYNGEE. This CDR3 comprises 16 residues. In nucleotides, the CDR3 is TGTGCCAGCAGTGGAAAAAGGACAGCCCCGACCGGGGAGCTGTTTTTT. It encodes CASSGKRTAPTGELFF.

This clonotype occurred many times. The chain carries TRBV28 and TRBJ1-1, with 7 positions matching TRBD1. Germline assignment: CDR1 MDHEN and CDR2 SYDVKM. This CDR3 comprises 16 residues. Unmatched junction bases numbered 10, after V lost 5 bases and J lost 1 base. DNA of the CDR3: TGTGCCAGCAGTCATTCACAGGGGCGACCGAACACTGAAGCTTTCTTT. Its protein is CASSHSQGRPNTEAFF.

CDR3 residues: CSGSGGWGMNTEAFF. CDR3 DNA: TGCAGCGGCTCAGGGGGGTGGGGGATGAACACTGAAGCTTTCTTT. V and J are TRBV29-1 and TRBJ1-1; 7 bases align to TRBD1. The CDR3 sequence is 15 residues long. CDR1 and CDR2 from the germline V gene are SQVTM and ANQGSEA. After removal of 7 bases from V and 0 bases from J, the junction contained 11 bases not matched to a gene.

By its share, this clonotype is medium-sized. The V gene is TRBV19, the J gene TRBJ2-3; D may correspond to TRBD1 or TRBD2 (5 bases each). Germline V gene data show CDR1 as LNHDA and CDR2 as SQIVND (reference sequence). The CDR3 extends over 13 amino acids. V gave up 10 bases and J gave up 2 bases, with 13 bases separating them. The CDR3 region is CATRDGPTDTQYF. DNA of the CDR3: TGTGCCACCCGGGACGGACCCACAGATACGCAGTATTTT.

Many counts were recorded for this clonotype. CDR3: CASSLRFDNFYGYTF. Here the CDR3 DNA reads TGTGCCAGCAGCCTACGATTCGACAACTTCTATGGCTACACCTTC. The chain has TRBV7-2 and TRBJ1-2; D is unclear. Germline CDR1 is SGHTA and CDR2 is FQGNSA. V was clipped by 5 bases and J by 4 bases, with 17 bases between them. This CDR3 is built from 15 residues.